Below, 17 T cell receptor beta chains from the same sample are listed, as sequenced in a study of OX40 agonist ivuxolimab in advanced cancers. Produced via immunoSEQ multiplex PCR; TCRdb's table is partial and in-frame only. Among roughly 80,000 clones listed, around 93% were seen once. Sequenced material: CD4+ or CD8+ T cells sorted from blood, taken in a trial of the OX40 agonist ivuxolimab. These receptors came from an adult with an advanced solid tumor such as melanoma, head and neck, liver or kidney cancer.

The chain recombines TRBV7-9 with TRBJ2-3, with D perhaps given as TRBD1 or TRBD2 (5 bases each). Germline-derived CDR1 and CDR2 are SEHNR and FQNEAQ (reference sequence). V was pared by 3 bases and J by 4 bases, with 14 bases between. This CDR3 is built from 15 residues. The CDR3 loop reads CASSFTGREPDTQYF. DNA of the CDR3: TGTGCCAGCAGCTTCACCGGCAGGGAGCCAGATACGCAGTATTTT. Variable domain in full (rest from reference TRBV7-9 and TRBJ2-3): DTGVSQNPRHKITKRGQNVTFRCDPISEHNRLYWYRQTLGQGPEFLTYFQNEAQLEKSRLLSDRFSAERPKGSFSTLEIQRTEQGDSAMYLCASSFTGREPDTQYFGPGTRLTVL.

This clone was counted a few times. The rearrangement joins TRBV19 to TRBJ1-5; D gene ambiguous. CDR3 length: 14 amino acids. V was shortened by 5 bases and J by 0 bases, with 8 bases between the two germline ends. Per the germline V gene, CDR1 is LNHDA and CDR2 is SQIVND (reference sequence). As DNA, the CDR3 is TGTGCCAGTAGTCTTGAAAATAGCAATCAGCCCCAGCATTTT. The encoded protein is CASSLENSNQPQHF.

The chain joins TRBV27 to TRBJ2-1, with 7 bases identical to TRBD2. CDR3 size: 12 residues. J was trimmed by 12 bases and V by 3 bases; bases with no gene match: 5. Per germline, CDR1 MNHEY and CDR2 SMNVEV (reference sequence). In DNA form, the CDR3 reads TGTGCCAGCAGTTTCCAACCGGGGGGGCAGTTCTTC. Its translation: CASSFQPGGQFF.

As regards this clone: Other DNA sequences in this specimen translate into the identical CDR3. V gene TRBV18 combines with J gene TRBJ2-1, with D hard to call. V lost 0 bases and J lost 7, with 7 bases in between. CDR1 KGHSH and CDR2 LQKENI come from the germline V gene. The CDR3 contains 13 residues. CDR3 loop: CASSPPLSNEQFF. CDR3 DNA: TGTGCCAGCTCACCACCGCTGTCAAATGAGCAGTTCTTC. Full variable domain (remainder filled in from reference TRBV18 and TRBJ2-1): NAGVMQNPRHLVRRRGQEARLRCSPMKGHSHVYWYRQLPEEGLKFMVYLQKENIIDESGMPKERFSAEFPKEGPSILRIQQVVRGDSAAYFCASSPPLSNEQFFGPGTRLTVL.

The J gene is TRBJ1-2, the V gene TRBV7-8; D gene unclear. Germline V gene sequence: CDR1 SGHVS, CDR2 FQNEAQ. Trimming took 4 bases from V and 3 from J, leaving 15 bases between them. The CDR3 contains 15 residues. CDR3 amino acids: CASSSRGGLDYGYTF. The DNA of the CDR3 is TGTGCCAGCAGCTCGAGAGGAGGGCTTGACTATGGCTACACCTTC.

In nucleotides, the CDR3 is TGTGCCACCTCTCGGGACAGGATCTACGAGCAGTACTTC. It codes for CATSRDRIYEQYF. The V gene is TRBV2, the J gene TRBJ2-7; 8 bases align to TRBD1. Germline V gene data show CDR1 as SNHLY and CDR2 as FYNNEI. V lost 10 bases and J lost 3; bases outside the gene matches: 8. The CDR3 sequence is 13 residues long.

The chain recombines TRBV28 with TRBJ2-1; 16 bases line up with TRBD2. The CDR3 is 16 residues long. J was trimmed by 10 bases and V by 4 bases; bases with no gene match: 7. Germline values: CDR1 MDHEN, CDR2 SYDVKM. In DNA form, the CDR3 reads TGTGCCAGCAGTTCCCACGGGACTAGCGGGGGGGTCGAGCAGTTCTTC. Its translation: CASSSHGTSGGVEQFF.

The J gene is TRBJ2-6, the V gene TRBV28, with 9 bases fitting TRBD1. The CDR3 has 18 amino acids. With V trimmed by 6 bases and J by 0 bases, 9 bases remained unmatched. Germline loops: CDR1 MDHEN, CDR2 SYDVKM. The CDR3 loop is CASSRIGQGISGANVLTF. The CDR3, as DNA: TGTGCCAGCAGCAGAATCGGACAGGGGATCTCTGGGGCCAACGTCCTGACTTTC. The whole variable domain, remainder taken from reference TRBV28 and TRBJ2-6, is DVKVTQSSRYLVKRTGEKVFLECVQDMDHENMFWYRQDPGLGLRLIYFSYDVKMKEKGDIPEGYSVSREKKERFSLILESASTNQTSMYLCASSRIGQGISGANVLTFGAGSRLTVL.

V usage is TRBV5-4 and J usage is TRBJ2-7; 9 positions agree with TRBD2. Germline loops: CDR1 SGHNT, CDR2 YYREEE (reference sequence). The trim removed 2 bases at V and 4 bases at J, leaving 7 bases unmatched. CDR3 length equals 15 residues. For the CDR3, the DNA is TGTGCCAGCAGCTTTGACAGAGCGGGGGGATACGAGCAGTACTTC. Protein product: CASSFDRAGGYEQYF. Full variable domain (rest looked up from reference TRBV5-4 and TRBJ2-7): ETGVTQSPTHLIKTRGQQVTLRCSSQSGHNTVSWYQQALGQGPQFIFQYYREEENGRGNFPPRFSGLQFPNYSSELNVNALELDDSALYLCASSFDRAGGYEQYFGPGTRLTVT.

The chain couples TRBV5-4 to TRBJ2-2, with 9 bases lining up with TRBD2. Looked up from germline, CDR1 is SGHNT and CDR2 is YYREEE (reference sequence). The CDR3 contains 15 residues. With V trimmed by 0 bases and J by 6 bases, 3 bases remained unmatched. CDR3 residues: CASSLVAGGPGELFF. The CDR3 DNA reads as TGTGCCAGCAGCTTGGTTGCGGGGGGGCCCGGGGAGCTGTTTTTT.

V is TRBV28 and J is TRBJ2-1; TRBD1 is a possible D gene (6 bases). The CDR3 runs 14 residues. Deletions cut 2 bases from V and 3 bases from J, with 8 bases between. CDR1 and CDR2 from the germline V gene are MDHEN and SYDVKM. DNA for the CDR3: TGTGCCAGCAGTTTAGGGGGCCGCTACAATGAGCAGTTCTTC. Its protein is CASSLGGRYNEQFF.

CDR3 in DNA: TGCGCCAGCATTAGAGGTTTAGGTAATCAGCCCCAGCATTTT. This sequence encodes CASIRGLGNQPQHF. The gene calls are TRBV10-1 and TRBJ1-5; D unclear. In germline, CDR1 is WNHNN, CDR2 SYGVQD (reference sequence). Between the trimmed V and J ends, which lost 7 bases and 4 bases, there was a span of 14 bases. The CDR3 runs 14 residues.

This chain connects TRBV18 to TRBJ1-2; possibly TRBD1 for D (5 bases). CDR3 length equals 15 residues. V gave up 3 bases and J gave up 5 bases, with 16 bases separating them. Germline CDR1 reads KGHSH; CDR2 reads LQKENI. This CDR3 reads CASSPPGILYYGYTF. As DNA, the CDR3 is TGTGCCAGCTCACCCCCAGGGATCCTCTATTATGGCTACACCTTC.

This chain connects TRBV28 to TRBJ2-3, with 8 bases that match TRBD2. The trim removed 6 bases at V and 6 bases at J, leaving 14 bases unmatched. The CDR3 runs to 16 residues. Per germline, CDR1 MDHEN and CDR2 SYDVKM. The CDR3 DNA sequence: TGTGCCAGCAGACCCCGATGGAGCGGGAGATCGGATACGCAGTATTTT. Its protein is CASRPRWSGRSDTQYF.

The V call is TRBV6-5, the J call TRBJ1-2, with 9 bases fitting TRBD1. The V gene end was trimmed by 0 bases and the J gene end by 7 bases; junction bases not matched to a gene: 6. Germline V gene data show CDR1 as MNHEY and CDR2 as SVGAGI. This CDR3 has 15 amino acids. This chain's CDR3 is CASSYSTGQGLGYTF. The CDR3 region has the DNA TGTGCCAGCAGTTACTCGACGGGACAGGGTCTTGGCTACACCTTC.

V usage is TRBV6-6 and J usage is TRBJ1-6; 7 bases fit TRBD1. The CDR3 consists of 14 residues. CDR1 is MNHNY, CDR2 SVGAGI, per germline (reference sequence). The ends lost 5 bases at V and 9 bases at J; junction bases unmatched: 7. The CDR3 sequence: CASSQDREVSPLHF. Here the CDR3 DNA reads TGTGCCAGCAGTCAAGACAGGGAAGTTTCACCCCTCCACTTT.

The CDR3, as DNA: TGTGCCAGCAGCTTAGCGCCCCGGGGAGGCGGCACAGATACGCAGTATTTT. Translating gives CASSLAPRGGGTDTQYF. V usage is TRBV7-2 and J usage is TRBJ2-3, with D possibly being TRBD2 (6 bases). CDR1 is SGHTA and CDR2 is FQGNSA in the germline V gene. The CDR3 loop spans 17 amino acids. V dropped 0 bases and J dropped 1 base, with 14 bases sitting between them.